Included here is one T cell receptor beta chain sequence, with context. Its antigen remains unknown. Cells designated naive CD8 were CD45RO-negative and were positively selected for CCR7, with terminally differentiated effector memory CD45RA+ cells excluded. This entry is derived from a study of shared clonotypes between healthy human individuals. CDR3 length: 17 amino acids. After removal of 5 bases from V and 4 bases from J, the junction contained 9 bases not matched to a gene. Germline CDR1 is SGHAT and CDR2 is FQNNGV. Study observations and caveats: Compared with clonotypes that all four donors shared, non-shared clonotypes had lower generation probabilities. Among donors, clonotype sharing was expected to be affected by sequencing depth.

TCRdb keeps only in-frame clones here, not all; method: immunoSEQ multiplex PCR. The data contain roughly 590,000 clones, roughly 96% of them singletons. This TCR was sampled from a woman aged 25-40 years in good health. The V gene is TRBV11-2, the J gene TRBJ2-1, with 12 positions matching TRBD2. The sample comprised naive CD8+ T cells sorted from blood. CDR3 bases: TGTGCCAGCAGCAAGACTAGCGGGAGAGGGGTTTACAATGAGCAGTTCTTC. This gives the protein CASSKTSGRGVYNEQFF.